This T cell receptor (beta chain) derives from a study of T cells in women clearing cervical HPV infection. Study-level information: Controls' single incident HPV16 infection cleared within 12 months without precancer. Case blood drawn at lesion detection; control blood after infection cleared.

With regard to this clone: Read data end 3 residues before the CDR3 end; the end is taken from the germline J gene.

TCRdb's copy holds only in-frame clones and misses some; the assay was immunoSEQ multiplex PCR. The sample table includes 25,000 to 30,000 clones. Germline CDR1 reads LNHDA; CDR2 reads SQIVND (reference sequence). The CDR3 contains 13 residues. The J gene is TRBJ1-2, the V gene TRBV19, with D uncertain. The sequenced sample consisted of blood buffy coat. This sequence was found in a woman between 18 and 75 years old with a cervical HPV16 infection that either progressed to CIN3+ or cleared (not recorded which). CDR3 DNA, as far as it was read: TGTGCCAGTAGTATTAAGCTATCCTACGAC. Translating it yields CASSIKLSYD. The whole CDR3 reads CASSIKLSYDYTF.